This TCR beta chain is drawn from a study of blood T cell repertoires in COVID-19. As for the study in general: There were acute and convalescent COVID-19 samples, and they came from the United States, Italy and Spain. Sources were T cells, B-cell-depleted T cells, or PBMCs; the material itself was cDNA or gDNA.

Data came from immunoSEQ multiplex PCR; TCRdb stores just in-frame clones and leaves some out. The table has around 120,000 clones, roughly nine tenths seen once. Germline lookup yields CDR1 SGHRS and CDR2 YFSETQ. J was trimmed by 4 bases and V by 2 bases; bases with no gene match: 9. This CDR3 has 17 residues. The sequencing input was peripheral blood. V gene TRBV5-1 combines with J gene TRBJ2-2; 9 positions match TRBD2. The clonotype originates from a human donor in a cohort sampled during active COVID-19. The chain's CDR3 is CASSFAGTSSFTGELFF. The CDR3 DNA reads as TGCGCCAGCAGCTTTGCCGGGACTAGCAGTTTCACCGGGGAGCTGTTTTTT.